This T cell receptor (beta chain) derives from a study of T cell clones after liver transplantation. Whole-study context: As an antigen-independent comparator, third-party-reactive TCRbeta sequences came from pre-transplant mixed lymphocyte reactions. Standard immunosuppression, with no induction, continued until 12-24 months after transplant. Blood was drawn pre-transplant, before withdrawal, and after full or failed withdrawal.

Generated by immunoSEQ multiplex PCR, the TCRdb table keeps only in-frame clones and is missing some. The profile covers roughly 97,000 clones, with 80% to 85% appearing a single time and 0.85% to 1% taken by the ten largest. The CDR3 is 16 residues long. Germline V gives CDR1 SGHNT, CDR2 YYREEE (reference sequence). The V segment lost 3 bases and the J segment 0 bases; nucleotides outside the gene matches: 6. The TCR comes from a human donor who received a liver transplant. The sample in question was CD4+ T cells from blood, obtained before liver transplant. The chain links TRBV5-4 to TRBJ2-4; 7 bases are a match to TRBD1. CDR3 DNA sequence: TGTGCCAGCAGCTGGGAGACAGGGCTAGCCAAAAACATTCAGTACTTC. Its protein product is CASSWETGLAKNIQYF.